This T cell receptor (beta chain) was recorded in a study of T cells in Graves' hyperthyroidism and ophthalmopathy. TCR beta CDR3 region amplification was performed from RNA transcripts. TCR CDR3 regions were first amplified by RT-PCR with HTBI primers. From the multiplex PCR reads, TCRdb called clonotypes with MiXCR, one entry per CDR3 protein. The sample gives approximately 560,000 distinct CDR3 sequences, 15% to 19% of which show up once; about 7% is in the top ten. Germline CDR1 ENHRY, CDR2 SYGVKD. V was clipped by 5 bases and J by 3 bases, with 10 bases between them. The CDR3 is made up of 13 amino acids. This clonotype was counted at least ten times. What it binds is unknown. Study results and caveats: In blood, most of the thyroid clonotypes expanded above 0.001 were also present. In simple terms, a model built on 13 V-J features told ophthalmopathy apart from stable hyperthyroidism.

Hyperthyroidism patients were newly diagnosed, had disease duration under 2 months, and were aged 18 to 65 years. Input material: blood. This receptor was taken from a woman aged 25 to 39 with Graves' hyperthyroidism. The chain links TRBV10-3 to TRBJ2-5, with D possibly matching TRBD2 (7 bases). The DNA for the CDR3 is TGTGCCATCAGTATAGGGGGGGAAGAGACCCAGTACTTC. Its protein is CAISIGGEETQYF.